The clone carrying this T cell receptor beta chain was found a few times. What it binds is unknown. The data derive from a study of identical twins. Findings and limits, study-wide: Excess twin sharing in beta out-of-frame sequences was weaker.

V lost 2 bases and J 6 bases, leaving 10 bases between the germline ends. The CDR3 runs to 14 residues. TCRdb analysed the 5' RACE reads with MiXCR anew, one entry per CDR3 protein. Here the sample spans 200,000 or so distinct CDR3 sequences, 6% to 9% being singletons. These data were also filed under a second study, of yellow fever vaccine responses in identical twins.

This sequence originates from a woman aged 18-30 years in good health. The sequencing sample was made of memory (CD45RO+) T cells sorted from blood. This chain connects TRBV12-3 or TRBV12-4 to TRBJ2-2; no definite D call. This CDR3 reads CASSLRAVAGELFF. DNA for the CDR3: TGTGCCAGCAGTTTAAGGGCCGTGGCCGGGGAGCTGTTTTTT.